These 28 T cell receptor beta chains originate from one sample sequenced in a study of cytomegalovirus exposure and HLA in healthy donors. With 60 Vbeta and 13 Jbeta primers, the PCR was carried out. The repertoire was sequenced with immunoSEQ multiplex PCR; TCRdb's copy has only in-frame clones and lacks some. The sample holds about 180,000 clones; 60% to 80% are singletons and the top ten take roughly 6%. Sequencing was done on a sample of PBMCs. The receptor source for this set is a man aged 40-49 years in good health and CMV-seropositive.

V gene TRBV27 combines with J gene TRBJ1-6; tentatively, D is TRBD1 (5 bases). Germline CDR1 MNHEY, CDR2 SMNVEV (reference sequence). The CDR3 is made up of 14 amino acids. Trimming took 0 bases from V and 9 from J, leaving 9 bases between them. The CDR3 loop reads CASSLSGRGSPLHF. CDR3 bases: TGTGCCAGCAGTTTATCAGGGAGGGGTTCACCCCTCCACTTT.

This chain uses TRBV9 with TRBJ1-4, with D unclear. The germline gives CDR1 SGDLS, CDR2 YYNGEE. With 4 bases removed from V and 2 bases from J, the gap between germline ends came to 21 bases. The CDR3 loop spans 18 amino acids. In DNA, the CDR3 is TGTGCCAGCAGCCGGACGGACTCAACGAGGTGGACTAATGAAAAACTGTTTTTT. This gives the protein CASSRTDSTRWTNEKLFF.

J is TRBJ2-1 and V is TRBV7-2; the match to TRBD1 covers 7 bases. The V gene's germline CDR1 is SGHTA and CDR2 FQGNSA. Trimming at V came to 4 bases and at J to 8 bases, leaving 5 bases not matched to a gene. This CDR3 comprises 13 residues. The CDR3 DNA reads TGTGCCAGCAGCTGGCAGGGGGTCCATGAGCAGTTCTTC. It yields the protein CASSWQGVHEQFF.

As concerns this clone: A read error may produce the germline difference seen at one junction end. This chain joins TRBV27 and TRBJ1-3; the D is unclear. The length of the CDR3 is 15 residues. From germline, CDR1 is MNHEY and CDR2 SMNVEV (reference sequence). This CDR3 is CASSLSRSAGNTIYF. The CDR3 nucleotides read TGTGCCAGCAGTCTATCCCGGTCCGCTGGAAACACCATATATTTT.

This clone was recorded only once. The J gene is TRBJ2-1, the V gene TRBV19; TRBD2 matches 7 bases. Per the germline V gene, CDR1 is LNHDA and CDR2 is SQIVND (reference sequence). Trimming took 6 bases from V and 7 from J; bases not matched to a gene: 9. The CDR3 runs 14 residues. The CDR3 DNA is TGTGCCAGTAGGTTTGGGGGGGGGTGGAATGAGCAGTTCTTC. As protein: CASRFGGGWNEQFF. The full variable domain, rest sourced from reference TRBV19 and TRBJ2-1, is DGGITQSPKYLFRKEGQNVTLSCEQNLNHDAMYWYRQDPGQGLRLIYYSQIVNDFQKGDIAEGYSVSREKKESFPLTVTSAQKNPTAFYLCASRFGGGWNEQFFGPGTRLTVL.

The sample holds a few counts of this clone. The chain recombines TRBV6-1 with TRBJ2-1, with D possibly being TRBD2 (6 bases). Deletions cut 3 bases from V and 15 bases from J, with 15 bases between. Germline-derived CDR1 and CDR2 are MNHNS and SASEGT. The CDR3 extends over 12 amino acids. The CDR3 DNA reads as TGTGCCAGCAGTGAGCCACTAGGAGGGCTGTTCTTC. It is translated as CASSEPLGGLFF.

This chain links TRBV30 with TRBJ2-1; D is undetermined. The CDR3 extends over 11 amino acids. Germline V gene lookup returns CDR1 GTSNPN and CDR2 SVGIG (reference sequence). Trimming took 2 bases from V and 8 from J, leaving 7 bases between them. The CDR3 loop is CAWSFGYEQFF. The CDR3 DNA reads TGTGCCTGGAGTTTCGGGTATGAGCAGTTCTTC.

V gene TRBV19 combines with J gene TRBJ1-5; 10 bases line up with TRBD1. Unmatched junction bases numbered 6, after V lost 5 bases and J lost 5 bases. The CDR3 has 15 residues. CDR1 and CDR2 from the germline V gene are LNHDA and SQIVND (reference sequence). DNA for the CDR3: TGTGCCAGTAGTCCGGGGGACAGGGGTTATCAGCCCCAGCATTTT. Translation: CASSPGDRGYQPQHF.

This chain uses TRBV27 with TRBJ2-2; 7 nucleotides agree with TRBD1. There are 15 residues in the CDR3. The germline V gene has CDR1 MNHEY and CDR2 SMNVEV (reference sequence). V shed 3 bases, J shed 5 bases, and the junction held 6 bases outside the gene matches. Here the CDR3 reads CASSFRRGRTGELFF. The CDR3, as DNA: TGTGCCAGCAGTTTCCGTAGGGGGCGGACCGGGGAGCTGTTTTTT.

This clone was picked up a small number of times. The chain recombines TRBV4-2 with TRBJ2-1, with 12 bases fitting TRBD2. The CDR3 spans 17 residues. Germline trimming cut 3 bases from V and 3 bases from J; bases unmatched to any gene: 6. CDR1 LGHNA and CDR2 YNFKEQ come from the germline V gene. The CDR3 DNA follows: TGTGCCAGCAGCCAGGCCGGGGGACTAGCGGGCTACAATGAGCAGTTCTTC. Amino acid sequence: CASSQAGGLAGYNEQFF.

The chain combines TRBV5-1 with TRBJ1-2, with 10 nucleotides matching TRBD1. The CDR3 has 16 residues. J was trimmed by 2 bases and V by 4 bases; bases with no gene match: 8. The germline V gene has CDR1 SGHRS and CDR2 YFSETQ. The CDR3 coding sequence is TGCGCCAGCAGCCCGCGGGGGACAGGGGAGAACTATGGCTACACCTTC. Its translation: CASSPRGTGENYGYTF.

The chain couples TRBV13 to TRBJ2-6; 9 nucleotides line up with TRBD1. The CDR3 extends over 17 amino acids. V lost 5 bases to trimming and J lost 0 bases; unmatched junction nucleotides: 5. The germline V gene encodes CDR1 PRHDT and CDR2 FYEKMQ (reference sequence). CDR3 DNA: TGTGCCAGCAGCCAGACAGGGGGGAACTCTGGGGCCAACGTCCTGACTTTC. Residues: CASSQTGGNSGANVLTF.

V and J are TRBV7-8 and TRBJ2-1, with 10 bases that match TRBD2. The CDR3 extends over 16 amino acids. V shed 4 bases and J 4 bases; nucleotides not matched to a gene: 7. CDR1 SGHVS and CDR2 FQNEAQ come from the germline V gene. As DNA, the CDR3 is TGTGCCAGCAGCTCCTTCCTACTAGCGGGATACAATGAGCAGTTCTTC. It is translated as CASSSFLLAGYNEQFF. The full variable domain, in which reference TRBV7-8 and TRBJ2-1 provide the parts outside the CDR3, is GAGVSQSPRYKVAKRGQDVALRCDPISGHVSLFWYQQALGQGPEFLTYFQNEAQLDKSGLPSDRFFAERPEGSVSTLKIQRTQQEDSAVYLCASSSFLLAGYNEQFFGPGTRLTVL.

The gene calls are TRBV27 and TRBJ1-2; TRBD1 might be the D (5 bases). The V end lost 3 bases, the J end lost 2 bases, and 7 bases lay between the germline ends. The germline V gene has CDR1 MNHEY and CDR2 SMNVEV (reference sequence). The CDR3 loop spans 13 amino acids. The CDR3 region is CASSFRGNYGYTF. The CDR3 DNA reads TGTGCCAGCAGTTTTCGGGGGAACTATGGCTACACCTTC.

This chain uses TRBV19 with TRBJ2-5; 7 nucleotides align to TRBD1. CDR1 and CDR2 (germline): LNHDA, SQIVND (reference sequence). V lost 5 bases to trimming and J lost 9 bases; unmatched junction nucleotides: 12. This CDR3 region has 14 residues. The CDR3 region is CASSAQQGLGAQYF. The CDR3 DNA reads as TGTGCCAGTAGTGCCCAACAGGGGCTCGGGGCCCAGTACTTC.

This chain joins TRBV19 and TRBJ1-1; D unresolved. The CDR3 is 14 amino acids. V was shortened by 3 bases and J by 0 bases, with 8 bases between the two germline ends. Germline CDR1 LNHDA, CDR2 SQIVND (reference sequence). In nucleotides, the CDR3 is TGTGCCAGTAGTATTTCACATATGAACACTGAAGCTTTCTTT. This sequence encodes CASSISHMNTEAFF.

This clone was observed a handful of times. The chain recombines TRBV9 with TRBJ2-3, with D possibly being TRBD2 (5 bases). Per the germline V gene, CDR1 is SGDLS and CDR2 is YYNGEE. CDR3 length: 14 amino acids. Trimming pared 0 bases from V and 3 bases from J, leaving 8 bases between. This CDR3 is CASSVGGRTDTQYF. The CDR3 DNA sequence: TGTGCCAGCAGCGTAGGAGGGAGAACAGATACGCAGTATTTT. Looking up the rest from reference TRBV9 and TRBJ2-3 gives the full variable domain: DSGVTQTPKHLITATGQRVTLRCSPRSGDLSVYWYQQSLDQGLQFLIQYYNGEERAKGNILERFSAQQFPDLHSELNLSSLELGDSALYFCASSVGGRTDTQYFGPGTRLTVL.

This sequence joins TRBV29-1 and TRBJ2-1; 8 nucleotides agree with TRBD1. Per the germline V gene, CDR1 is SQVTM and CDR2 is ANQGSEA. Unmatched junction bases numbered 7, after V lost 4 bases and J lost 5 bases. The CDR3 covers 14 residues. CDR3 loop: CSVGGTGLNNEQFF. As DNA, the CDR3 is TGCAGCGTTGGGGGGACAGGTCTCAACAATGAGCAGTTCTTC.

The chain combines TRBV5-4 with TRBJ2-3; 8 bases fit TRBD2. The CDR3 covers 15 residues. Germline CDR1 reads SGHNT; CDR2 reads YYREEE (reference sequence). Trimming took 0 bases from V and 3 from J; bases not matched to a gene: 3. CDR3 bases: TGTGCCAGCAGCTTGGGTGGGACTAGAACAGATACGCAGTATTTT. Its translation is CASSLGGTRTDTQYF.

This CDR3 is CAWSGGRSEKLFF. The CDR3 nucleotides read TGTGCCTGGAGTGGGGGGCGGTCTGAAAAACTGTTTTTT. The V and J genes are TRBV30 and TRBJ1-4; a possible D gene is TRBD1 (6 bases). Germline CDR1 reads GTSNPN; CDR2 reads SVGIG (reference sequence). Trimming removed 1 base from V and 7 bases from J, with 10 bases in between. The CDR3 extends over 13 amino acids.

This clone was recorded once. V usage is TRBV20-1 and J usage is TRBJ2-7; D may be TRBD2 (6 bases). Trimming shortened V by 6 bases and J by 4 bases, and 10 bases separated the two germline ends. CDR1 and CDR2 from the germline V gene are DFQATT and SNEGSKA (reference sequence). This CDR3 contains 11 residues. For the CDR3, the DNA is TGCAGTGCCCGAGGGACTTACGAGCAGTACTTC. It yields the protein CSARGTYEQYF.

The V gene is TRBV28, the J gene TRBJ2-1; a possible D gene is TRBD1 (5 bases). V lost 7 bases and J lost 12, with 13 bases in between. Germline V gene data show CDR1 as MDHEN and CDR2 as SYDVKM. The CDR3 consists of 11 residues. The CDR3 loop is CASTSGAWQFF. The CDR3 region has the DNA TGTGCCAGCACCAGTGGGGCTTGGCAGTTCTTC.

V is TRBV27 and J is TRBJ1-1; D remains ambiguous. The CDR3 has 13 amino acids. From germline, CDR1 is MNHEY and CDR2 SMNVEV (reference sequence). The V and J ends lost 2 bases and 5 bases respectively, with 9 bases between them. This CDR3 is CASSLNRVTEAFF. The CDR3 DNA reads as TGTGCCAGCAGTTTAAACAGAGTAACTGAAGCTTTCTTT.

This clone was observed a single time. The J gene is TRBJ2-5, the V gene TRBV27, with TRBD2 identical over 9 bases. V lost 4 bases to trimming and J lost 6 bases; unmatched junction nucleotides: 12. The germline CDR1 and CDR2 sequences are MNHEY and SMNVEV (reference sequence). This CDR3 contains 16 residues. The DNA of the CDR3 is TGTGCCAGCAGTTCCAGGGAGCGGGAGGTGGGAAAGACCCAGTACTTC. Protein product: CASSSREREVGKTQYF.

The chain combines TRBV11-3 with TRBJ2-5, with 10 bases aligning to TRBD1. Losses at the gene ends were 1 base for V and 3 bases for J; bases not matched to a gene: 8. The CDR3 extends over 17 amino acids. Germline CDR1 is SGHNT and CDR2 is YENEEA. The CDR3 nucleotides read TGTGCCAGCAGCTTAGGACCCATGGGGACAGGGGAAGAGACCCAGTACTTC. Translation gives CASSLGPMGTGEETQYF.

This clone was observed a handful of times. CDR3 region: CASTETYEQYF. DNA of the CDR3: TGTGCCTCGACAGAGACCTACGAGCAGTACTTC. The chain links TRBV2 to TRBJ2-7; TRBD1 might be the D (5 bases). Germline CDR1 and CDR2: SNHLY and FYNNEI. The CDR3 runs 11 residues. Trimming took off 11 bases at V and 2 bases at J, with 10 bases between the two ends.

The CDR3 loop reads CASSPRGLPSGYTF. The DNA for the CDR3 is TGTGCCAGCAGCCCGAGGGGGCTTCCCTCCGGCTACACCTTC. The chain couples TRBV7-3 to TRBJ1-2; 7 bases match TRBD1. After removal of 5 bases from V and 8 bases from J, the junction contained 11 bases not matched to a gene. The CDR3 totals 14 residues. Germline V lookup: CDR1 SGHTA, CDR2 FQGTGA.

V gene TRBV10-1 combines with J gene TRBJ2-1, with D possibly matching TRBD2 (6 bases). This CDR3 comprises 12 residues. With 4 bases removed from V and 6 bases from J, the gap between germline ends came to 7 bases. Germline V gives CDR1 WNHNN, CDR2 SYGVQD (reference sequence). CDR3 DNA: TGCGCCAGCAGTGCTAGCGTCAATGAGCAGTTCTTC. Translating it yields CASSASVNEQFF.